The clone carrying this T cell receptor (beta chain) appeared many times. Time point denoted: newly diagnosed GD, antithyroid drugs for less than 3 months. With RNA extracted from PBMCs as input, the TCR library was made. The V and J ends lost 5 bases and 3 bases respectively, with 14 bases between them. The CDR3 length is 14 residues. Arm-PCR of CDR3 regions and iRepertoire HTBI primers were used to build TCR beta libraries. TCRdb re-derived calls from the multiplex PCR reads in MiXCR, one entry per CDR3 protein. The sample contains hundreds of thousands of distinct CDR3 sequences, 12% of which appear only once. These data belong to a study of regulatory T cells in long-lasting Graves disease. These data also featured in a second study, about T cells in Graves' hyperthyroidism and ophthalmopathy. This second report adds: Blood also carried most thyroid clonotypes expanded above 0.001.

The receptor's source is a woman in her 30s with Graves disease. The material was peripheral blood mononuclear cells (PBMCs), obtained at new diagnosis, from a patient treated with antithyroid drugs. The J gene is TRBJ2-7, the V gene TRBV12-3 or TRBV12-4, with a weak D call TRBD2 (6 bases). The CDR3 DNA sequence: TGTGCCAGCAGTGAAGGACGGGGGAACTACGAGCAGTACTTC. Protein: CASSEGRGNYEQYF.